This T cell receptor beta chain was captured in a study of identical twins. Unmatched junction bases numbered 9, after V lost 3 bases and J lost 7 bases. Per germline, CDR1 DFQATT and CDR2 SNEGSKA (reference sequence). The CDR3 covers 15 residues. TCRdb re-analysed the 5' RACE reads in MiXCR, keeping a single row per CDR3 protein. Among 600,000 to 800,000 distinct CDR3 sequences, less than 25% were seen once, and the ten largest hold roughly 4.3%. Remarks on this clonotype: Its specificity is not known.

Study-level points and caveats: Invariant MAIT and iNKT cells may have partly biased zero-insertion analyses. Surplus twin overlap in beta out-of-frame sequences was less pronounced.

These same data were also listed under a study on T cells expressing NK-cell markers. Per that paper: Sequencing of TCR beta repertoires drew on sorted CD3+CD56+NKG2C+, CD3+CD56+NKG2C- and CD3+CD56-NKG2C+ T cells.

The clonotype originates from a woman between 18 and 30 years old in good health. Sequenced: PBMCs. This chain joins TRBV20-1 and TRBJ2-1, with 10 nucleotides matching TRBD2. The CDR3 DNA reads TGCAGTGCTAGCCCCAGCGGGAGGGCCGGGAATGAGCAGTTCTTC. This sequence encodes CSASPSGRAGNEQFF.